The 16 T cell receptor beta chains in this list originate from one sample, sequenced in a study of T cells in Graves' hyperthyroidism and ophthalmopathy. Authors of the study amplified TCR beta CDR3 regions from RNA transcripts. The HTBI primer set served for first-round RT-PCR of the TCR CDR3. Using its own MiXCR run on the multiplex PCR reads, TCRdb lists one record per CDR3 protein. Here the sample spans about 320,000 distinct CDR3 sequences, 16% being singletons. Sequenced sample: blood. The receptors shown here come from a man aged 30 to 45 with Graves' hyperthyroidism.

The sample holds many counts of this clonotype. The chain joins TRBV2 to TRBJ1-1, with 10 bases matching TRBD1. The CDR3 covers 12 residues. The germline V gene has CDR1 SNHLY and CDR2 FYNNEI. V was clipped by 4 bases and J by 10 bases; unmatched bases: 3. The CDR3: CASSGDRGRAFF. The CDR3 region has the DNA TGTGCCAGCAGTGGAGACAGGGGGCGAGCTTTCTTT.

At least ten counts were recorded for this clonotype. The rearrangement links TRBV28 to TRBJ1-2, with 8 bases matching TRBD1. Germline V CDR1 and CDR2: MDHEN, SYDVKM. This CDR3 has 13 amino acids. The J segment lost 8 bases and the V segment lost 5 bases, leaving 7 bases of the junction unmatched. The CDR3 DNA reads TGTGCCAGCAGTCCCGGACAGGGCGGCGGCTACACCTTC. Amino acids: CASSPGQGGGYTF.

This clonotype was recorded a few times. The gene calls are TRBV5-6 and TRBJ2-7; D may be TRBD2 (6 bases). The CDR3 is 12 residues long. V lost 5 bases and J 6 bases, leaving 12 bases between the germline ends. The germline CDR1 and CDR2 sequences are SGHDT and YYEEEE. In nucleotides, the CDR3 is TGTGCCAGCAGTAATCTCGGGGGCGAGCAGTACTTC. The encoded protein is CASSNLGGEQYF. The full variable domain, in which reference TRBV5-6 and TRBJ2-7 provide the parts outside the CDR3, is DAGVTQSPTHLIKTRGQQVTLRCSPKSGHDTVSWYQQALGQGPQFIFQYYEEEERQRGNFPDRFSGHQFPNYSSELNVNALLLGDSALYLCASSNLGGEQYFGPGTRLTVT.

This clonotype was seen repeatedly, ten times or more. The V and J genes are TRBV18 and TRBJ1-5; D not certain. V was shortened by 4 bases and J by 0 bases, with 13 bases between the two germline ends. The length of the CDR3 is 16 residues. The germline gives CDR1 KGHSH, CDR2 LQKENI. Here the CDR3 DNA reads TGTGCCAGCTCACTATCCTGGCGGGCTAGCAATCAGCCCCAGCATTTT. Translating gives CASSLSWRASNQPQHF. The complete variable domain, with remaining parts taken from reference TRBV18 and TRBJ1-5, reads NAGVMQNPRHLVRRRGQEARLRCSPMKGHSHVYWYRQLPEEGLKFMVYLQKENIIDESGMPKERFSAEFPKEGPSILRIQQVVRGDSAAYFCASSLSWRASNQPQHFGDGTRLSIL.

This clonotype was detected many times. The chain carries TRBV2 and TRBJ1-6; 7 nucleotides agree with TRBD1. There are 17 residues in the CDR3. The V segment lost 8 bases and the J segment 5 bases; nucleotides outside the gene matches: 15. Germline loops: CDR1 SNHLY, CDR2 FYNNEI. The CDR3 DNA sequence: TGTGCCAGCCCGAGGGAAACAGGGGCTGTAAATAATTCACCCCTCCACTTT. It specifies CASPRETGAVNNSPLHF.

V is TRBV5-1 and J is TRBJ2-3; 15 bases match TRBD2. With 4 bases clipped from V and 7 bases from J, the junction kept 7 bases outside the gene matches. Per germline, CDR1 SGHRS and CDR2 YFSETQ. This CDR3 is built from 16 residues. The CDR3 sequence: CASSAGLAGGSYTQYF. In nucleotides, the CDR3 is TGCGCCAGCAGCGCGGGACTAGCGGGAGGTTCGTATACGCAGTATTTT.

This clonotype was seen a few times. The V gene is TRBV5-1, the J gene TRBJ1-4; D is undetermined. Germline CDR1 SGHRS, CDR2 YFSETQ. The CDR3 is made up of 16 amino acids. V was clipped by 1 base and J by 3 bases, with 13 bases between them. Here the CDR3 reads CASSLHAGFSNEKLFF. The CDR3 DNA is TGCGCCAGCAGCTTGCATGCCGGGTTTTCTAATGAAAAACTGTTTTTT.

This clonotype was seen many times. The gene calls are TRBV30 and TRBJ2-5; TRBD1 matches 7 bases. The junction had 6 bases not matched to a gene; V was cut back by 7 bases and J by 1 base. The CDR3 length is 13 residues. CDR1 is GTSNPN, CDR2 SVGIG, per germline (reference sequence). In nucleotides, the CDR3 is TGTGCCTCCACGCAGGGGGTCCAAGAGACCCAGTACTTC. Protein product: CASTQGVQETQYF.

This clonotype was seen repeatedly, ten times or more. V gene TRBV20-1 combines with J gene TRBJ2-7; the D gene is possibly TRBD2 (5 bases). V was cut by 5 bases and J by 6 bases, with 20 bases left in between. The CDR3 is made up of 14 amino acids. Germline loops: CDR1 DFQATT, CDR2 SNEGSKA (reference sequence). Written as DNA, the CDR3 is TGCAGTGCTCAAATTTCGGGCCCCGAGGGCGAGCAGTACTTC. Amino acid sequence: CSAQISGPEGEQYF.

To note about this clonotype: A much larger clone lies a single base off, so this may be a read error. The gene calls are TRBV6-1 and TRBJ2-6, with D unclear. From germline, CDR1 is MNHNS and CDR2 SASEGT. Trimming pared 6 bases from V and 1 base from J, leaving 1 base between. The CDR3 has 12 amino acids. CDR3 sequence: CASRSGANVLTF. CDR3 nucleotide sequence: TGTGCCAGCAGGTCTGGGGCCAACGTCCTGACTTTC.

The chain employs TRBV6-1 and TRBJ2-5, with D maybe TRBD1 (5 bases). V lost 7 bases and J lost 2, with 14 bases in between. The germline gives CDR1 MNHNS, CDR2 SASEGT. CDR3 size: 14 residues. The DNA for the CDR3 is TGTGCCAGCACCCTCGCAGGGAATCAAGAGACCCAGTACTTC. Protein sequence: CASTLAGNQETQYF.

This clonotype was seen many times. The chain's CDR3 is CAISETDRGSNQPQHF. CDR3 nucleotides: TGTGCCATCAGTGAGACGGACAGGGGTAGCAATCAGCCCCAGCATTTT. The J gene is TRBJ1-5, the V gene TRBV10-3, with TRBD1 identical over 9 bases. The CDR3 runs 16 residues. With 2 bases clipped from V and 0 bases from J, the junction kept 2 bases outside the gene matches. CDR1 is ENHRY and CDR2 is SYGVKD in the germline V gene.

At least ten counts were recorded for this clonotype. The chain recombines TRBV2 with TRBJ2-1; D is tentatively TRBD1 or TRBD2 (5 bases each). CDR1 SNHLY and CDR2 FYNNEI come from the germline V gene. There are 15 residues in the CDR3. V gave up 7 bases and J gave up 5 bases, with 18 bases separating them. The chain's CDR3 is CASTLTGTTDNEQFF. In DNA form, the CDR3 reads TGTGCCAGCACCCTTACCGGGACCACCGACAATGAGCAGTTCTTC.

This chain connects TRBV29-1 to TRBJ2-5; 10 bases are a match to TRBD2. The CDR3 contains 12 residues. Germline CDR1 and CDR2: SQVTM and ANQGSEA. V was clipped by 7 bases and J by 2 bases; unmatched bases: 1. CDR3 residues: CSGTSGQETQYF. CDR3 nucleotides: TGCAGCGGGACTAGCGGTCAAGAGACCCAGTACTTC.

This clonotype was counted many times. This chain connects TRBV2 to TRBJ1-5; D remains unclear. The CDR3 loop spans 13 amino acids. V was shortened by 3 bases and J by 7 bases, with 10 bases between the two germline ends. Germline assignment: CDR1 SNHLY and CDR2 FYNNEI. For the CDR3, the DNA is TGTGCCAGCAGTGAGGCCATTTGGCAGCCCCAGCATTTT. Protein: CASSEAIWQPQHF.

The chain is built from TRBV28 and TRBJ1-1, with D tentatively TRBD1 (6 bases). The CDR3 spans 15 residues. Germline V lookup: CDR1 MDHEN, CDR2 SYDVKM. V was trimmed by 6 bases and J by 9 bases, leaving 23 bases between them. The CDR3 DNA is TGTGCCAGCAGCTCTCCTCAGTTTCTGGGGGCTAAAGCTTTCTTT. This gives the protein CASSSPQFLGAKAFF.